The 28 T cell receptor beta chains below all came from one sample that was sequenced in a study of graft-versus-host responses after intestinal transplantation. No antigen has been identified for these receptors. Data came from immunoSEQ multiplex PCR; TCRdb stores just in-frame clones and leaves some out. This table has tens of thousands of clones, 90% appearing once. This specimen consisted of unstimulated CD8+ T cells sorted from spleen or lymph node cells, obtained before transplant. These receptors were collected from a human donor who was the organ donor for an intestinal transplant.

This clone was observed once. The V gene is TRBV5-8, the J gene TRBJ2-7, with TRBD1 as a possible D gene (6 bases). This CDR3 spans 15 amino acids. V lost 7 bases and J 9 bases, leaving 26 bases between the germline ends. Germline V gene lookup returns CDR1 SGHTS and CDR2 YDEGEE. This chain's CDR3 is CASGVNRVGHSGQYV. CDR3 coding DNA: TGTGCCAGCGGGGTAAACAGGGTCGGCCATTCTGGGCAGTACGTC.

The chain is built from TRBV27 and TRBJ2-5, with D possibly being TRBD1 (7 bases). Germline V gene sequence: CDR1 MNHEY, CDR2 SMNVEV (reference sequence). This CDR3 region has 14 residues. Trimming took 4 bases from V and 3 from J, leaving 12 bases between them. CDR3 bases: TGTGCCAGCAGTTGGGCCAGGGGGGAAGAGACCCAGTACTTC. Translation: CASSWARGEETQYF.

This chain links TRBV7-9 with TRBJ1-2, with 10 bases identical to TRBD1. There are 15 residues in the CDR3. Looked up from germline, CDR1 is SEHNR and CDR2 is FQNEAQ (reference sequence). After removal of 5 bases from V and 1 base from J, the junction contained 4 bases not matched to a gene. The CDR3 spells CASSPRTGGNYGYTF. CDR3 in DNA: TGTGCCAGCAGCCCCCGGACAGGGGGTAACTATGGCTACACCTTC.

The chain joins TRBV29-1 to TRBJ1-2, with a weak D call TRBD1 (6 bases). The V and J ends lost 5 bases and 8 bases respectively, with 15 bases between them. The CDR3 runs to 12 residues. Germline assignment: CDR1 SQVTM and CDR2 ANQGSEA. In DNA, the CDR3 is TGCAGCGTTTTTTCAGGGGTTGAAGGCTACACCTTC. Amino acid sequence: CSVFSGVEGYTF.

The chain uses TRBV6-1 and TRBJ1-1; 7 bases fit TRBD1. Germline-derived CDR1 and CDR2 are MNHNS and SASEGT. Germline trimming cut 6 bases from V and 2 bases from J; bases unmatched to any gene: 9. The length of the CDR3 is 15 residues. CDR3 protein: CASSPRDSLNTEAFF. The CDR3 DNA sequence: TGTGCCAGCAGCCCCCGGGACAGCTTAAACACTGAAGCTTTCTTT.

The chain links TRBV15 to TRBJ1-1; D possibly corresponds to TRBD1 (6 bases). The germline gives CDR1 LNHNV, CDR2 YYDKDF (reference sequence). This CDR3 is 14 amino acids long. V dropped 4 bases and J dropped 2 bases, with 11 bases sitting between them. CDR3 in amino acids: CATSTAGENTEAFF. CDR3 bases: TGTGCCACCAGCACCGCAGGGGAAAACACTGAAGCTTTCTTT.

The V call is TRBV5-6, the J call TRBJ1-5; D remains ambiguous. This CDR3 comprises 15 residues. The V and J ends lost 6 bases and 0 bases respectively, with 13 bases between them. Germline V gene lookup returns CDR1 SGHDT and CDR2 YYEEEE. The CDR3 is CASTILRDSNQPQHF. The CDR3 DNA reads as TGTGCCAGCACCATACTACGGGATAGCAATCAGCCCCAGCATTTT.

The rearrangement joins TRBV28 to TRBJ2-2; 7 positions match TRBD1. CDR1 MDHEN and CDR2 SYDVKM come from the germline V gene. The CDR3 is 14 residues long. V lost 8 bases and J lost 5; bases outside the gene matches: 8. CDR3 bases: TGTGCCAGCGGAGAACCAGGGGGTACCGGGGAGCTGTTTTTT. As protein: CASGEPGGTGELFF.

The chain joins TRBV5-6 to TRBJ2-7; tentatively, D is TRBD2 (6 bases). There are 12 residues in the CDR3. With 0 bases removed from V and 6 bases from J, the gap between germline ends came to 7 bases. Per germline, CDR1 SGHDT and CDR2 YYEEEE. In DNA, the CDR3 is TGTGCCAGCAGCTTGGGGGGAGGCGAGCAGTACGTC. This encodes CASSLGGGEQYV.

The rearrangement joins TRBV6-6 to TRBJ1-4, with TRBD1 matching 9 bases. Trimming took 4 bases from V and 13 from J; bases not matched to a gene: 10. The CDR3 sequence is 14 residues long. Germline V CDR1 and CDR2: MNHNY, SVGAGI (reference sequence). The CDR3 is CASSLDRGENGLFF. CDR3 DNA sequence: TGTGCCAGCAGTTTGGACAGGGGCGAAAACGGACTGTTTTTT.

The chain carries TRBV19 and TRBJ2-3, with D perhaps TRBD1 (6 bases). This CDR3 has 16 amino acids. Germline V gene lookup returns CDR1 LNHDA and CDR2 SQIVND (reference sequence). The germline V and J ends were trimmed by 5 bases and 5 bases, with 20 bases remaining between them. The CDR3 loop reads CASSVEHRDLLDTQYF. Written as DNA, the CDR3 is TGTGCCAGTAGTGTCGAGCACAGGGATTTGTTAGATACGCAGTATTTT.

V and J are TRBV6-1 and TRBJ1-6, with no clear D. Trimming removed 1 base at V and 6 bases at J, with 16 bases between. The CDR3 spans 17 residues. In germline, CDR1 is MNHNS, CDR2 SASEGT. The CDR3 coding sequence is TGTGCCAGCAGTGAAGGATTCGCCGGTTCGCCTAATTCACCCCTCCACTTT. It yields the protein CASSEGFAGSPNSPLHF.

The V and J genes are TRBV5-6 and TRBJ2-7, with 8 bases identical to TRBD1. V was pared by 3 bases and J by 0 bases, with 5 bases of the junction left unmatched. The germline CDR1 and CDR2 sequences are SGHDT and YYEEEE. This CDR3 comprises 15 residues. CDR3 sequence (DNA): TGTGCCAGCAGCTACGGGACAGGTGGCTCCTACGAGCAGTACGTC. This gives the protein CASSYGTGGSYEQYV.

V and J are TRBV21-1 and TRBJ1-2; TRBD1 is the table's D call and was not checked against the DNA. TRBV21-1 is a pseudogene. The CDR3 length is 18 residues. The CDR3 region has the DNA TGTGCCAGCAGCGAAACCGAGCAAGGGGAAGAAACTAACTATGGCTACACCTTC. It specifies CASSETEQGEETNYGYTF.

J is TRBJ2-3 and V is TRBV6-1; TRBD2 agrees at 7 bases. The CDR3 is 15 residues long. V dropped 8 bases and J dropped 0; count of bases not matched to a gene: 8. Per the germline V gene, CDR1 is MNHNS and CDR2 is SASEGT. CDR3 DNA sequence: TGTGCCAGCTGTTCTGTCGGGGGGAGCACAGATACGCAGTATTTT. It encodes CASCSVGGSTDTQYF.

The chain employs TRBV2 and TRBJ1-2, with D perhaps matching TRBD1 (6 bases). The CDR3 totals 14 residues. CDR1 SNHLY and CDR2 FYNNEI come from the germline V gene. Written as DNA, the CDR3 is TGTGCTGTGAGGGAACAGGGCAGATCCTATGGCTACACCTTC. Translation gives CAVREQGRSYGYTF.

This chain's CDR3 is CASSPDPSSYEQYV. The CDR3, as DNA: TGTGCCAGCAGTCCCGATCCTAGCTCCTACGAGCAGTACGTC. The chain uses TRBV27 and TRBJ2-7; D gene uncertain. CDR3 size: 14 residues. Germline V gene lookup returns CDR1 MNHEY and CDR2 SMNVEV (reference sequence). The germline V and J ends were trimmed by 5 bases and 0 bases, with 11 bases remaining between them.

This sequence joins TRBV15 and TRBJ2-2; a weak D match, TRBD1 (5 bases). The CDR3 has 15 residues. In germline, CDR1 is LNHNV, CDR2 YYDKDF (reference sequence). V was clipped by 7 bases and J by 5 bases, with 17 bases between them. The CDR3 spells CATTTGLQGTGELFF. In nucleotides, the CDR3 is TGTGCCACCACCACAGGATTACAAGGAACCGGGGAGCTGTTTTTT.

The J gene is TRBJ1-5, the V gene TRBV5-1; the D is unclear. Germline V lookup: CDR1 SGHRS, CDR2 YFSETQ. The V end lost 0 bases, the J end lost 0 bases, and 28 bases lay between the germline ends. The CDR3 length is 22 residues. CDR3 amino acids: CASSLARWRTTQRAYSNQPQHF. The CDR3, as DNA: TGCGCCAGCAGCTTGGCCCGATGGAGGACCACTCAACGGGCCTATAGCAATCAGCCCCAGCATTTT.

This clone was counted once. The CDR3 nucleotides read TGTGCCAGCAGCGACGAGAGGGATTTCCCCGGGGCTGGGGCCAACGTCCTGACTTTC. Translation: CASSDERDFPGAGANVLTF. The chain is built from TRBV4-2 and TRBJ2-6; TRBD2 is a possible D gene (5 bases). V dropped 5 bases and J dropped 2 bases, with 22 bases sitting between them. Germline loops: CDR1 LGHNA, CDR2 YNFKEQ. The CDR3 runs to 19 residues.

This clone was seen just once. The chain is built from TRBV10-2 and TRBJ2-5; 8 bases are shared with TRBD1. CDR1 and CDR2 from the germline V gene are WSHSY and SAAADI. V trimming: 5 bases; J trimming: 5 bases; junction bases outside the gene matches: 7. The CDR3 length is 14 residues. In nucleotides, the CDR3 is TGCGCCAGCAGTTTTACAGGGGGGAGGGAGACCCAGTACTTC. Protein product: CASSFTGGRETQYF.

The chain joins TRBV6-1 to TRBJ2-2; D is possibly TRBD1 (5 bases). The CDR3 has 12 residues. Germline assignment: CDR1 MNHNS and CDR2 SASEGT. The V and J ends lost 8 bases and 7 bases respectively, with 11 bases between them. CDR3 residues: CASPDRDGELFF. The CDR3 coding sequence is TGTGCCAGCCCCGACAGAGACGGGGAGCTGTTTTTT.

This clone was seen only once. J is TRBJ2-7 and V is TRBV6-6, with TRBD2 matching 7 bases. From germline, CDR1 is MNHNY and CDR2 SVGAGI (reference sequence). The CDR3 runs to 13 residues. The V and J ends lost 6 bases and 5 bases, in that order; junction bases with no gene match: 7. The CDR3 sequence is CASSSLGGDEQYV. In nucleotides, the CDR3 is TGTGCCAGCAGCTCATTGGGGGGGGACGAGCAGTACGTC.

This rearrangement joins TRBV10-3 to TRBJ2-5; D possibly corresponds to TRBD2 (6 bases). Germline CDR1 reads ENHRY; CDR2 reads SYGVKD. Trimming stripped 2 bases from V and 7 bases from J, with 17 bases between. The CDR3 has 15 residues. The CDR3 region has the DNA TGTGCCATCAGTGAGAGGGGAGGACACCCGGGGACCCAGTACTTC. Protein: CAISERGGHPGTQYF.

CDR3 sequence (DNA): TGTGCCAGCAGCCAAGAGGGGAGGCCGTATAATTCACCCCTCCACTTT. It is translated as CASSQEGRPYNSPLHF. The chain employs TRBV4-2 and TRBJ1-6, with unresolved D. CDR3 size: 16 residues. V was shortened by 0 bases and J by 4 bases, with 10 bases between the two germline ends. Germline V gene data show CDR1 as LGHNA and CDR2 as YNFKEQ.

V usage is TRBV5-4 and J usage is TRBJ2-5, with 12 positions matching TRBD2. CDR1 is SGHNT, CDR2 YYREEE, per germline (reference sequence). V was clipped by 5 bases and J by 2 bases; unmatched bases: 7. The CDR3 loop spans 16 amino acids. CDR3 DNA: TGTGCCAGCAGGGCAGGACTAGCGGGGAGGCAAGAGACCCAGTACTTC. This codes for CASRAGLAGRQETQYF.

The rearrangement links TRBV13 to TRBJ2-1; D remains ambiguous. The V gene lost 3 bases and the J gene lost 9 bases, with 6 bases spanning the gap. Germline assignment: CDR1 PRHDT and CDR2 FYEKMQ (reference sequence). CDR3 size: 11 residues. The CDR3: CASSFEVEQFF. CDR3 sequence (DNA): TGTGCCAGCAGCTTTGAGGTTGAGCAGTTCTTC.

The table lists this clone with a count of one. The CDR3 is CASSDRGNTEAFF. The CDR3 bases are TGTGCCAGCAGTGACAGGGGGAACACTGAAGCTTTCTTT. The chain combines TRBV6-4 with TRBJ1-1, with D perhaps TRBD1 (5 bases). The CDR3 extends over 13 amino acids. Germline CDR1 MRHNA, CDR2 SNTAGT. Trimming cost V 2 bases and J 1 base, with 5 bases left between them.